The 17 T cell receptor beta chains below come from one sample, sequenced in a study of blood T cell repertoires in COVID-19. Libraries were prepared by immunoSEQ multiplex PCR; TCRdb keeps only in-frame clonotypes and omits some of them. The sample shows 250,000 to 350,000 clones, approximately 84% of them seen only once. Sequenced: peripheral blood. The receptors were sampled from a human donor with COVID-19, enrolled during active disease. The donor label of this sample is uncertain.

The chain joins TRBV25-1 to TRBJ2-5; the D is unclear. CDR1 is MGHDK, CDR2 SYGVNS, per germline. The CDR3 sequence is 13 residues long. V was pared by 6 bases and J by 5 bases, with 13 bases between. CDR3 coding DNA: TGTGCCAGCAGCCAAAACATCGTGGAGACCCAGTACTTC. This encodes CASSQNIVETQYF.

The J gene is TRBJ1-1, the V gene TRBV15; TRBD1 is a possible D gene (5 bases). Germline-derived CDR1 and CDR2 are LNHNV and YYDKDF (reference sequence). The CDR3 extends over 18 amino acids. Trimming took 1 base from V and 0 from J, leaving 18 bases between them. The CDR3: CATSRVRGLLPMNTEAFF. DNA for the CDR3: TGTGCCACCAGCAGAGTTAGGGGATTGCTCCCCATGAACACTGAAGCTTTCTTT.

The chain joins TRBV6-2 or TRBV6-3 to TRBJ1-5, with 11 positions matching TRBD1. Germline CDR1 MNHEY, CDR2 SVGEGT. The CDR3 sequence is 17 residues long. The V gene end was trimmed by 6 bases and the J gene end by 2 bases; junction bases not matched to a gene: 9. The CDR3 DNA is TGTGCCAGCAGCCGTACGGCGGGACAGGGGGGCAATCAGCCCCAGCATTTT. Translated: CASSRTAGQGGNQPQHF.

V and J are TRBV30 and TRBJ2-7; weak D call: TRBD2 (6 bases). CDR1 and CDR2 from the germline V gene are GTSNPN and SVGIG (reference sequence). Trimming took 2 bases from V and 2 from J, leaving 7 bases between them. The CDR3 runs to 12 residues. The CDR3 spells CAWSSGAYEQYF. CDR3 in DNA: TGTGCCTGGAGTTCGGGGGCCTACGAGCAGTACTTC.

The chain combines TRBV6-5 with TRBJ2-7; D unclear. The germline V gene has CDR1 MNHEY and CDR2 SVGAGI. CDR3 length equals 13 residues. V dropped 6 bases and J dropped 5 bases, with 14 bases sitting between them. CDR3 coding DNA: TGTGCCAGCAGCCCAAGGAGAGTAAACGAGCAGTACTTC. This gives the protein CASSPRRVNEQYF.

The chain carries TRBV7-9 and TRBJ2-1; the match to TRBD2 covers 7 bases. The CDR3 consists of 13 residues. CDR1 and CDR2 from the germline V gene are SEHNR and FQNEAQ (reference sequence). V shed 5 bases, J shed 9 bases, and the junction held 7 bases outside the gene matches. The CDR3 coding sequence is TGTGCCAGCAGCCGCCGGGACTATACTGAGCAGTTCTTC. It is translated as CASSRRDYTEQFF.

This chain connects TRBV15 to TRBJ2-6; D is ambiguous. Per the germline V gene, CDR1 is LNHNV and CDR2 is YYDKDF (reference sequence). V dropped 1 base and J dropped 2 bases, with 3 bases sitting between them. This CDR3 is 14 amino acids long. As DNA, the CDR3 is TGTGCCACCAGCAGAGGTACTGGGGCCAACGTCCTGACTTTC. Protein product: CATSRGTGANVLTF.

This clone was detected only once. This chain joins TRBV3-1 (or the pseudogene TRBV3-2) and TRBJ2-3; TRBD2 matches 7 bases. Trimming at V came to 0 bases and at J to 2 bases, leaving 2 bases not matched to a gene. Germline-derived CDR1 and CDR2 are LGHDT and YNNKEL (reference sequence). The CDR3 consists of 15 residues. CDR3 residues: CASSQDTSVTDTQYF. The CDR3 DNA reads as TGTGCCAGCAGCCAAGATACTAGCGTCACAGATACGCAGTATTTT.

The chain joins TRBV4-1 to TRBJ2-5; TRBD2 might be the D (5 bases). This CDR3 comprises 18 residues. Per the germline V gene, CDR1 is MGHRA and CDR2 is YSYEKL. The germline V and J ends were trimmed by 0 bases and 1 base, with 18 bases remaining between them. The CDR3 here is CASSQEGGGGAPQETQYF. The CDR3 DNA follows: TGCGCCAGCAGCCAAGAAGGAGGCGGCGGCGCCCCCCAAGAGACCCAGTACTTC.

The chain joins TRBV7-2 to TRBJ2-2; tentatively, D is TRBD2 (6 bases). V was trimmed by 5 bases and J by 6 bases, leaving 16 bases between them. CDR1 SGHTA and CDR2 FQGNSA come from the germline V gene. This CDR3 comprises 15 residues. This CDR3 reads CASSAPSPGAGELFF. DNA of the CDR3: TGTGCCAGCAGCGCCCCGAGTCCGGGAGCCGGGGAGCTGTTTTTT.

The chain carries TRBV5-6 and TRBJ2-1, with 11 bases that match TRBD2. V trimming: 0 bases; J trimming: 10 bases; junction bases outside the gene matches: 6. The CDR3 consists of 15 residues. Germline V gene sequence: CDR1 SGHDT, CDR2 YYEEEE. The CDR3 DNA sequence: TGTGCCAGCAGCTTGGTACTAGCGGGAGCCGAGGAGCAGTTCTTC. Its protein product is CASSLVLAGAEEQFF. The full variable domain, completed using reference TRBV5-6 and TRBJ2-1, is DAGVTQSPTHLIKTRGQQVTLRCSPKSGHDTVSWYQQALGQGPQFIFQYYEEEERQRGNFPDRFSGHQFPNYSSELNVNALLLGDSALYLCASSLVLAGAEEQFFGPGTRLTVL.

The chain uses TRBV5-3 and TRBJ1-5; D possibly corresponds to TRBD1 (5 bases). TRBV5-3 is an open reading frame, and its role is uncertain. The CDR3 contains 15 residues. Trimming cost V 7 bases and J 6 bases, with 20 bases left between them. CDR3 sequence (DNA): TGTGCCAGACGGGCGACAGCCCTCTGGGGTCAGCCCCAGCATTTT. It yields the protein CARRATALWGQPQHF.

This chain uses TRBV2 with TRBJ1-4; D is uncertain. The germline V gene encodes CDR1 SNHLY and CDR2 FYNNEI. This CDR3 is 14 amino acids long. V gave up 6 bases and J gave up 2 bases, with 10 bases separating them. CDR3 loop: CASRPQVTNEKLFF. The CDR3 DNA sequence: TGTGCCAGCAGGCCCCAGGTGACTAATGAAAAACTGTTTTTT.

With regard to this clone: Without the conserved terminal phenylalanine or tryptophan, this CDR3 likely stems from a read error. Because the CDR3's place on the DNA is in doubt, the DNA is left out and the CDR3 is given as listed by TCRdb. The rearrangement uses TRBV30 and TRBJ2-7; the table gives TRBD2 as D, unverified against the DNA. Ends included, the CDR3 has 9 residues. Germline assignment: CDR1 GTSNPN and CDR2 SVGIG (reference sequence). The CDR3 here is CAWILAGAQ.

CDR3 sequence: CASSLTERRSSPLHF. In DNA, the CDR3 is TGTGCCAGCAGCTTGACAGAGAGAAGGTCTTCACCCCTCCACTTT. The V gene is TRBV7-9, the J gene TRBJ1-6, with D possibly being TRBD1 (5 bases). Germline V gene lookup returns CDR1 SEHNR and CDR2 FQNEAQ (reference sequence). With 3 bases removed from V and 9 bases from J, the gap between germline ends came to 15 bases. This CDR3 has 15 amino acids.

The chain uses TRBV20-1 and TRBJ2-7, with D possibly matching TRBD1 (6 bases). The V gene lost 3 bases and the J gene lost 4 bases, with 19 bases spanning the gap. CDR1 and CDR2 from the germline V gene are DFQATT and SNEGSKA (reference sequence). The CDR3 has 15 residues. The DNA of the CDR3 is TGCAGTGCTAGTACCGGGACACCTAGGAATTACGAGCAGTACTTC. Protein product: CSASTGTPRNYEQYF.

This rearrangement joins TRBV5-1 to TRBJ2-2, with D tentatively TRBD1 (6 bases). V gave up 3 bases and J gave up 1 base, with 7 bases separating them. This CDR3 is built from 14 residues. The germline CDR1 and CDR2 sequences are SGHRS and YFSETQ. The CDR3: CASSWGQNTGELFF. CDR3 coding DNA: TGCGCCAGCAGCTGGGGACAGAACACCGGGGAGCTGTTTTTT.